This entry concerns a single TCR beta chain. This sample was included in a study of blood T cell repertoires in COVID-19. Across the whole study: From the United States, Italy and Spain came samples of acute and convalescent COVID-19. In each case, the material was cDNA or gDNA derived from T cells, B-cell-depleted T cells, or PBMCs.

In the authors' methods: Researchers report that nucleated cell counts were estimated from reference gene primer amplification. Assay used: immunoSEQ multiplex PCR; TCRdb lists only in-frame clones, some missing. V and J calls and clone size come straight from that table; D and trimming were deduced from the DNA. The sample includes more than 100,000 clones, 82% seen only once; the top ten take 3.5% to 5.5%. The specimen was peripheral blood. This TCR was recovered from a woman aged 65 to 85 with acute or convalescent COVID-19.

The CDR3 sequence is CASSDRGLVWDTEAFF. CDR3 DNA: TGTGCCAGCAGCGACAGGGGGCTTGTGTGGGACACTGAAGCTTTCTTT. V and J are TRBV11-3 and TRBJ1-1, with 10 bases aligning to TRBD1. J was trimmed by 3 bases and V by 5 bases; bases with no gene match: 9. This CDR3 contains 16 residues. Germline CDR1 and CDR2: SGHNT and YENEEA.